What follows are 11 T cell receptor beta chains derived from one specimen sequenced in a study of shared clonotypes between healthy human individuals. The assay was immunoSEQ multiplex PCR, and TCRdb's table has in-frame clones only and misses some. The table shows approximately 110,000 clones, with 55% to 80% occurring only once. What was sequenced was memory CD8+ T cells sorted from blood. The sample's subset: CD45RO+ cells pooled with CCR7-negative TemRA cells. The receptors shown here come from a woman in her twenties or thirties in good health.

This clone has a handful of counts. The chain employs TRBV7-2 and TRBJ2-1; TRBD2 aligns across 9 bases. After removal of 3 bases from V and 9 bases from J, the junction contained 6 bases not matched to a gene. From germline, CDR1 is SGHTA and CDR2 FQGNSA. The CDR3 loop spans 14 amino acids. The CDR3 sequence is CASSFLAGVAEQFF. The CDR3 DNA sequence: TGTGCCAGCAGCTTCTTAGCGGGAGTGGCTGAGCAGTTCTTC. Filled out from reference TRBV7-2 and TRBJ2-1, the complete variable domain reads GAGVSQSPSNKVTEKGKDVELRCDPISGHTALYWYRQSLGQGLEFLIYFQGNSAPDKSGLPSDRFSAERTGGSVSTLTIQRTQQEDSAVYLCASSFLAGVAEQFFGPGTRLTVL.

This clone was seen a handful of times. The chain links TRBV6-4 to TRBJ1-5; D call uncertain. The CDR3 totals 11 residues. Trimming pared 3 bases from V and 15 bases from J, leaving 12 bases between. CDR1 is MRHNA, CDR2 SNTAGT, per germline. CDR3 in amino acids: CASSETPFSHF. CDR3 nucleotide sequence: TGTGCCAGCAGTGAAACTCCCTTTTCGCATTTT.

The chain links TRBV11-2 to TRBJ2-7, with 9 bases that match TRBD1. V dropped 4 bases and J dropped 3; count of bases not matched to a gene: 1. Germline V gene sequence: CDR1 SGHAT, CDR2 FQNNGV. The CDR3 is made up of 13 amino acids. CDR3 bases: TGTGCCAGCAGCTGGACAGGGGACTACGAGCAGTACTTC. Its protein is CASSWTGDYEQYF. The variable domain in full, completed from reference TRBV11-2 and TRBJ2-7, reads EAGVAQSPRYKIIEKRQSVAFWCNPISGHATLYWYQQILGQGPKLLIQFQNNGVVDDSQLPKDRFSAERLKGVDSTLKIQPAKLEDSAVYLCASSWTGDYEQYFGPGTRLTVT.

The chain is built from TRBV11-2 and TRBJ2-7; maybe TRBD2 (5 bases). The V end was cut by 2 bases, the J end by 5 bases, with 16 bases between. This CDR3 is built from 15 residues. Germline V gene lookup returns CDR1 SGHAT and CDR2 FQNNGV. CDR3 sequence (DNA): TGTGCCAGCAGCTTATTAAACGGGGTCGTGGACGAGCAGTACTTC. Its translation: CASSLLNGVVDEQYF.

The chain carries TRBV14 and TRBJ2-7, with a tentative D call TRBD2 (6 bases). The germline CDR1 and CDR2 sequences are SGHDN and FVKESK. Deletions cut 6 bases from V and 3 bases from J, with 15 bases between. The CDR3 is 14 amino acids. CDR3 sequence reads: CASRAGGSVYEQYF. The CDR3 region has the DNA TGTGCCAGCAGAGCAGGAGGGAGCGTCTACGAGCAGTACTTC.

This chain joins TRBV4-1 and TRBJ2-3, with 8 bases lining up with TRBD2. Looked up from germline, CDR1 is MGHRA and CDR2 is YSYEKL. V lost 4 bases and J lost 4; bases outside the gene matches: 19. The CDR3 extends over 19 amino acids. The CDR3 DNA reads as TGCGCCAGCAGCCCAACCCCCGCGGCGGGGACTAGACTCTCAGATACGCAGTATTTT. Amino acid sequence: CASSPTPAAGTRLSDTQYF.

This clone has only one observation. The V call is TRBV11-2, the J call TRBJ1-1; 9 nucleotides align to TRBD1. Trimming cost V 4 bases and J 5 bases; bases outside gene matches: 11. The germline gives CDR1 SGHAT, CDR2 FQNNGV. CDR3 length equals 16 residues. DNA for the CDR3: TGTGCCAGCAGCTCCCAACAGGGGGCAGTAGGGACTGAAGCTTTCTTT. Translation gives CASSSQQGAVGTEAFF.

This clone occurred once. The V call is TRBV7-9, the J call TRBJ2-7; perhaps D is TRBD1 or TRBD2 (5 bases each). Germline values: CDR1 SEHNR, CDR2 FQNEAQ (reference sequence). The CDR3 extends over 15 amino acids. The ends were cut back, 8 bases at V and 5 bases at J, with 22 bases in the middle. This CDR3 reads CASCPPQGPLNEQYF. The CDR3 DNA reads TGTGCCAGCTGCCCGCCCCAGGGACCTTTGAACGAGCAGTACTTC.

The sample holds many counts of this clone. The V and J genes are TRBV7-8 and TRBJ2-7, with unresolved D. The germline CDR1 and CDR2 sequences are SGHVS and FQNEAQ. The CDR3 consists of 14 residues. Trimming took off 2 bases at V and 4 bases at J, with 12 bases between the two ends. CDR3 sequence: CASSLWLGTYEQYF. The CDR3, as DNA: TGTGCCAGCAGCTTATGGTTAGGTACTTACGAGCAGTACTTC.

CDR3 protein: CASSGPGQGIGDEQFF. CDR3 coding DNA: TGTGCCAGCAGTGGCCCGGGACAGGGAATTGGGGATGAGCAGTTCTTC. The chain couples TRBV25-1 to TRBJ2-1, with 9 positions matching TRBD1. Germline V gene lookup returns CDR1 MGHDK and CDR2 SYGVNS. J gave up 8 bases and V 4 bases, and 12 bases lay outside the gene matches. The CDR3 runs to 16 residues.

The chain recombines TRBV4-1 with TRBJ1-4, with 7 bases matching TRBD1. The CDR3 spans 15 residues. Per the germline V gene, CDR1 is MGHRA and CDR2 is YSYEKL. J was trimmed by 2 bases and V by 6 bases; bases with no gene match: 6. Here the CDR3 reads CASSPSGGTNEKLFF. CDR3 nucleotide sequence: TGCGCCAGCAGTCCTTCAGGGGGGACTAATGAAAAACTGTTTTTT.